Presented here are 31 T cell receptor beta chains from one specimen sequenced in a study of control samples from healthy donors and cancer patients. Using immunoSEQ multiplex PCR, the repertoire was profiled, and TCRdb retains in-frame clones only, with some absent. The sample carries some 140,000 clones, roughly 92% recorded once. Sequenced: blood. The source is a man aged 25-45 years in good health.

V usage is TRBV4-1 and J usage is TRBJ2-3; unclear D gene. With 1 base removed from V and 2 bases from J, the gap between germline ends came to 7 bases. From germline, CDR1 is MGHRA and CDR2 YSYEKL. This CDR3 is 14 amino acids long. The CDR3 protein is CASSQVVYTDTQYF. In DNA, the CDR3 is TGCGCCAGCAGCCAAGTCGTCTACACAGATACGCAGTATTTT.

The chain joins TRBV7-9 to TRBJ1-1; no clear D gene. Trimming left V 9 bases short and J 1 base short, with 15 bases between. CDR1 SEHNR and CDR2 FQNEAQ come from the germline V gene (reference sequence). The CDR3 has 14 residues. This chain's CDR3 is CASRLGEWNTEAFF. The DNA of the CDR3 is TGTGCCAGTCGGCTCGGTGAGTGGAACACTGAAGCTTTCTTT. Full variable domain (rest looked up from reference TRBV7-9 and TRBJ1-1): DTGVSQNPRHKITKRGQNVTFRCDPISEHNRLYWYRQTLGQGPEFLTYFQNEAQLEKSRLLSDRFSAERPKGSFSTLEIQRTEQGDSAMYLCASRLGEWNTEAFFGQGTRLTVV.

The chain recombines TRBV7-2 with TRBJ2-7; D remains ambiguous. Germline V CDR1 and CDR2: SGHTA, FQGNSA. The CDR3 is 12 residues long. The V end was cut by 4 bases, the J end by 5 bases, with 9 bases between. The CDR3 loop is CASSSNYDEQYF. The CDR3 nucleotides read TGTGCCAGCAGCTCCAACTACGACGAGCAGTACTTC. Filled out from reference TRBV7-2 and TRBJ2-7, the complete variable domain reads GAGVSQSPSNKVTEKGKDVELRCDPISGHTALYWYRQSLGQGLEFLIYFQGNSAPDKSGLPSDRFSAERTGGSVSTLTIQRTQQEDSAVYLCASSSNYDEQYFGPGTRLTVT.

The chain carries TRBV18 and TRBJ1-5; D perhaps matches TRBD1 (5 bases). CDR1 and CDR2 from the germline V gene are KGHSH and LQKENI. The CDR3 is 16 residues long. With 0 bases removed from V and 1 base from J, the gap between germline ends came to 10 bases. Here the CDR3 reads CASSPPGVRSNQPQHF. The CDR3 region has the DNA TGTGCCAGCTCACCACCGGGGGTACGGAGCAATCAGCCCCAGCATTTT.

The rearrangement links TRBV7-2 to TRBJ2-5; D gene uncertain. Germline values: CDR1 SGHTA, CDR2 FQGNSA. Trimming cost V 0 bases and J 5 bases, with 7 bases left between them. The CDR3 length is 13 residues. CDR3 sequence (DNA): TGTGCCAGCAGCTTAGCGAGAGTGGAGACCCAGTACTTC. Translating it yields CASSLARVETQYF.

The rearrangement links TRBV7-9 to TRBJ1-2; 7 bases align to TRBD1. With 3 bases clipped from V and 8 bases from J, the junction kept 3 bases outside the gene matches. The CDR3 consists of 12 residues. Germline V gene data show CDR1 as SEHNR and CDR2 as FQNEAQ (reference sequence). The CDR3 sequence: CASSFTGAGYTF. The CDR3 nucleotides are TGTGCCAGCAGCTTCACAGGGGCGGGCTACACCTTC. Full variable domain (outside the CDR3, taken from reference TRBV7-9 and TRBJ1-2): DTGVSQNPRHKITKRGQNVTFRCDPISEHNRLYWYRQTLGQGPEFLTYFQNEAQLEKSRLLSDRFSAERPKGSFSTLEIQRTEQGDSAMYLCASSFTGAGYTFGSGTRLTVV.

The CDR3 loop reads CASNEGVTGYTF. Here the CDR3 DNA reads TGTGCCAGTAATGAGGGTGTCACTGGCTACACCTTC. The chain joins TRBV19 to TRBJ1-2, with D hard to call. CDR1 LNHDA and CDR2 SQIVND come from the germline V gene (reference sequence). V was clipped by 7 bases and J by 7 bases, with 13 bases between them. This CDR3 region has 12 residues. Based on the CDR3 plus reference TRBV19 and TRBJ1-2, the full variable domain is DGGITQSPKYLFRKEGQNVTLSCEQNLNHDAMYWYRQDPGQGLRLIYYSQIVNDFQKGDIAEGYSVSREKKESFPLTVTSAQKNPTAFYLCASNEGVTGYTFGSGTRLTVV.

The CDR3 DNA is TGTGCCAGCAGTTACTTGTGGCGGAGTAAGGCTAATGAAAAACTGTTTTTT. Amino acid sequence: CASSYLWRSKANEKLFF. The V and J genes are TRBV6-2 or TRBV6-3 and TRBJ1-4, with D hard to call. The CDR3 length is 17 residues. Germline V gene sequence: CDR1 MNHEY, CDR2 SVGEGT. Trimming removed 1 base from V and 3 bases from J, with 15 bases in between.

This chain links TRBV4-1 with TRBJ2-1; the match to TRBD1 covers 7 bases. The V gene end was trimmed by 3 bases and the J gene end by 3 bases; junction bases not matched to a gene: 5. The germline V gene has CDR1 MGHRA and CDR2 YSYEKL. The CDR3 loop spans 15 amino acids. The CDR3 is CASSHTGTDYNEQFF. DNA for the CDR3: TGCGCCAGCAGCCACACCGGGACAGACTACAATGAGCAGTTCTTC.

V usage is TRBV5-4 and J usage is TRBJ2-5, with 7 bases fitting TRBD1. J lost 1 base, V lost 4 bases, and 7 bases had no gene match. Germline V gives CDR1 SGHNT, CDR2 YYREEE (reference sequence). The CDR3 length is 15 residues. The chain's CDR3 is CASSTTRDSQETQYF. CDR3 in DNA: TGTGCCAGCAGCACGACCCGGGACAGCCAAGAGACCCAGTACTTC.

This chain connects TRBV6-2 or TRBV6-3 to TRBJ2-1; TRBD2 matches at 8 bases. Germline values: CDR1 MNHEY, CDR2 SVGEGT. V gave up 4 bases and J gave up 8 bases; unmatched junction bases: 13. The CDR3 sequence is 16 residues long. In DNA form, the CDR3 reads TGTGCCAGCAGTTCATCGAGAAGCGGGAGATTGTATGAGCAGTTCTTC. Its protein product is CASSSSRSGRLYEQFF.

The CDR3 spells CASCNRGFQPQHF. The CDR3, as DNA: TGTGCCAGCTGTAACAGGGGATTTCAGCCCCAGCATTTT. The chain couples TRBV19 to TRBJ1-5; 7 nucleotides match TRBD1. The CDR3 runs to 13 residues. In germline, CDR1 is LNHDA, CDR2 SQIVND (reference sequence). Germline trimming cut 9 bases from V and 6 bases from J; bases unmatched to any gene: 8.

The V and J genes are TRBV27 and TRBJ1-1, with unresolved D. This CDR3 is built from 16 residues. Germline V CDR1 and CDR2: MNHEY, SMNVEV (reference sequence). Trimming shortened V by 3 bases and J by 2 bases, and 16 bases separated the two germline ends. The CDR3 loop reads CASSFRGLRSNTEAFF. CDR3 nucleotides: TGTGCCAGCAGTTTTCGCGGGCTACGATCAAACACTGAAGCTTTCTTT.

This chain uses TRBV6-5 with TRBJ2-7; the D gene is possibly TRBD1 (5 bases). Trimming shortened V by 6 bases and J by 0 bases, and 9 bases separated the two germline ends. Germline CDR1 is MNHEY and CDR2 is SVGAGI. The CDR3 is 13 residues long. As DNA, the CDR3 is TGTGCCAGCAGGTCGGACAACTCCTACGAGCAGTACTTC. Encoded protein: CASRSDNSYEQYF.

The chain joins TRBV3-1 (or the pseudogene TRBV3-2) to TRBJ2-2; 10 nucleotides line up with TRBD2. Germline V gene lookup returns CDR1 LGHDT and CDR2 YNNKEL (reference sequence). This CDR3 has 16 residues. V lost 7 bases and J lost 2; bases outside the gene matches: 7. The CDR3 DNA sequence: TGTGCCAGCAAAACTAGCGGGACTATAAACACCGGGGAGCTGTTTTTT. Protein product: CASKTSGTINTGELFF.

V gene TRBV7-3 combines with J gene TRBJ2-7; 9 positions match TRBD1. The length of the CDR3 is 14 residues. Germline V lookup: CDR1 SGHTA, CDR2 FQGTGA. V gave up 3 bases and J gave up 2 bases; unmatched junction bases: 2. Written as DNA, the CDR3 is TGTGCCAGCAGCTTCGGGACAGGGACCTACGAGCAGTACTTC. Its protein is CASSFGTGTYEQYF.

The J gene is TRBJ1-2, the V gene TRBV5-4; D is unclear. CDR3 size: 14 residues. Trimming cost V 4 bases and J 5 bases, with 15 bases left between them. CDR1 SGHNT and CDR2 YYREEE come from the germline V gene (reference sequence). The CDR3, as DNA: TGTGCCAGCAGCACCCGAGGAGGCCTATATGGCTACACCTTC. It yields the protein CASSTRGGLYGYTF.

The genes are TRBV18 and TRBJ1-5; D is perhaps TRBD1 (5 bases). Germline V gene sequence: CDR1 KGHSH, CDR2 LQKENI. The CDR3 runs to 15 residues. Between the trimmed V and J ends, which lost 3 bases and 7 bases, there was a span of 16 bases. CDR3 loop: CASSPSVGSGQPQHF. The CDR3 DNA reads as TGTGCCAGCTCACCCTCCGTGGGATCAGGGCAGCCCCAGCATTTT.

V and J are TRBV11-2 and TRBJ2-5, with TRBD2 matching over 7 bases. The ends lost 5 bases at V and 2 bases at J; junction bases unmatched: 8. CDR1 and CDR2 from the germline V gene are SGHAT and FQNNGV. CDR3 size: 15 residues. CDR3 nucleotides: TGTGCCAGCAGCCCCAGGACTAGTAAACAAGAGACCCAGTACTTC. It is translated as CASSPRTSKQETQYF.

In nucleotides, the CDR3 is TGTGCCAGCAGCGCGGCCGCCGGGGAGCTGTTTTTT. The encoded protein is CASSAAAGELFF. The chain couples TRBV9 to TRBJ2-2; D gene unclear. Germline V gene sequence: CDR1 SGDLS, CDR2 YYNGEE. The CDR3 sequence is 12 residues long. V lost 3 bases and J lost 6, with 6 bases in between. The full variable domain, completed using reference TRBV9 and TRBJ2-2, is DSGVTQTPKHLITATGQRVTLRCSPRSGDLSVYWYQQSLDQGLQFLIQYYNGEERAKGNILERFSAQQFPDLHSELNLSSLELGDSALYFCASSAAAGELFFGEGSRLTVL.

The chain recombines TRBV30 with TRBJ2-2; D possibly corresponds to TRBD1 (5 bases). Germline CDR1 is GTSNPN and CDR2 is SVGIG (reference sequence). This CDR3 has 13 residues. V was clipped by 5 bases and J by 4 bases, with 11 bases between them. CDR3 protein: CAWGPGATGELFF. In nucleotides, the CDR3 is TGTGCCTGGGGGCCTGGGGCCACCGGGGAGCTGTTTTTT.

The genes are TRBV10-3 and TRBJ2-7, with D tentatively TRBD1 (6 bases). Germline values: CDR1 ENHRY, CDR2 SYGVKD. Trimming stripped 4 bases from V and 2 bases from J, with 15 bases between. This CDR3 has 15 amino acids. CDR3 DNA: TGTGCCATCAGTGTTGGTTCAGGGGTCCCCTACGAGCAGTACTTC. Residues: CAISVGSGVPYEQYF.

The CDR3 sequence: CASSIGKGASEQYF. The CDR3 region has the DNA TGTGCCAGTAGTATAGGTAAGGGGGCGAGTGAGCAGTACTTC. The chain employs TRBV19 and TRBJ2-7, with 7 nucleotides matching TRBD1. Germline CDR1 and CDR2: LNHDA and SQIVND (reference sequence). Trimming removed 1 base from V and 7 bases from J; junction bases left unmatched: 7. The CDR3 has 14 amino acids. The full variable domain, completed using reference TRBV19 and TRBJ2-7, is DGGITQSPKYLFRKEGQNVTLSCEQNLNHDAMYWYRQDPGQGLRLIYYSQIVNDFQKGDIAEGYSVSREKKESFPLTVTSAQKNPTAFYLCASSIGKGASEQYFGPGTRLTVT.

This chain links TRBV20-1 with TRBJ2-1; no reliable D call. The CDR3 runs to 11 residues. V gave up 5 bases and J gave up 4 bases, with 6 bases separating them. Germline loops: CDR1 DFQATT, CDR2 SNEGSKA (reference sequence). In DNA, the CDR3 is TGCAGTGCTCTTTTATACAATGAGCAGTTCTTC. The encoded protein is CSALLYNEQFF.

This clone was counted once. J is TRBJ2-1 and V is TRBV6-2 or TRBV6-3; 15 bases map to TRBD2. The germline V gene encodes CDR1 MNHEY and CDR2 SVGEGT. The V gene end was trimmed by 5 bases and the J gene end by 8 bases; junction bases not matched to a gene: 1. This CDR3 is 14 amino acids long. The CDR3 DNA reads TGTGCCAGCAGTCGGACTAGCGGGAGGGATGAGCAGTTCTTC. This sequence encodes CASSRTSGRDEQFF.

The V gene is TRBV7-8, the J gene TRBJ1-4; no reliable D call. The CDR3 covers 16 residues. The V end lost 1 base, the J end lost 0 bases, and 9 bases lay between the germline ends. Germline values: CDR1 SGHVS, CDR2 FQNEAQ. This CDR3 reads CASSLEFSTTNEKLFF. CDR3 DNA sequence: TGTGCCAGCAGCTTAGAATTCAGCACAACTAATGAAAAACTGTTTTTT.

This clone occurred once. The CDR3 coding sequence is TGTGCCAGCAGCTTAACTAGCGGGAGTAATGGGGACATTCAGTACTTC. It is translated as CASSLTSGSNGDIQYF. The chain joins TRBV7-3 to TRBJ2-4; 9 bases map to TRBD2. This CDR3 is 16 amino acids long. CDR1 and CDR2 (germline): SGHTA, FQGTGA. The V segment lost 0 bases and the J segment 8 bases; nucleotides outside the gene matches: 8.

The chain carries TRBV28 and TRBJ1-1, with 7 bases matching TRBD1. Germline V gene lookup returns CDR1 MDHEN and CDR2 SYDVKM. V lost 6 bases, J lost 6 bases, and 13 bases stayed unmatched. This CDR3 region has 15 residues. For the CDR3, the DNA is TGTGCCAGCAGGGGGAGACAGGGAGAGAGTTCTGAAGCTTTCTTT. It translates to CASRGRQGESSEAFF.

The rearrangement uses TRBV11-2 and TRBJ1-2, with a tentative D call TRBD1 (6 bases). Germline CDR1 and CDR2: SGHAT and FQNNGV. Trimming cost V 6 bases and J 4 bases, with 12 bases left between them. The length of the CDR3 is 13 residues. The CDR3 loop is CASSIGTTYGYTF. CDR3 DNA sequence: TGTGCCAGCAGTATCGGGACAACCTATGGCTACACCTTC.

The chain carries TRBV3-1 (or the pseudogene TRBV3-2) and TRBJ1-2; TRBD1 matches at 7 bases. The CDR3 is 14 residues long. Germline V lookup: CDR1 LGHDT, CDR2 YNNKEL (reference sequence). The ends lost 0 bases at V and 7 bases at J; junction bases unmatched: 5. The chain's CDR3 is CASSQDHQGGGYTF. CDR3 bases: TGTGCCAGCAGCCAAGATCACCAGGGGGGTGGCTACACCTTC.

This rearrangement joins TRBV11-2 to TRBJ2-1; the D gene is possibly TRBD2 (6 bases). Germline V CDR1 and CDR2: SGHAT, FQNNGV. The CDR3 sequence is 17 residues long. V was pared by 4 bases and J by 4 bases, with 20 bases between. In DNA form, the CDR3 reads TGTGCCAGCAGCTCCTTCTTTGGGGCGGGACGATACAATGAGCAGTTCTTC. It yields the protein CASSSFFGAGRYNEQFF.